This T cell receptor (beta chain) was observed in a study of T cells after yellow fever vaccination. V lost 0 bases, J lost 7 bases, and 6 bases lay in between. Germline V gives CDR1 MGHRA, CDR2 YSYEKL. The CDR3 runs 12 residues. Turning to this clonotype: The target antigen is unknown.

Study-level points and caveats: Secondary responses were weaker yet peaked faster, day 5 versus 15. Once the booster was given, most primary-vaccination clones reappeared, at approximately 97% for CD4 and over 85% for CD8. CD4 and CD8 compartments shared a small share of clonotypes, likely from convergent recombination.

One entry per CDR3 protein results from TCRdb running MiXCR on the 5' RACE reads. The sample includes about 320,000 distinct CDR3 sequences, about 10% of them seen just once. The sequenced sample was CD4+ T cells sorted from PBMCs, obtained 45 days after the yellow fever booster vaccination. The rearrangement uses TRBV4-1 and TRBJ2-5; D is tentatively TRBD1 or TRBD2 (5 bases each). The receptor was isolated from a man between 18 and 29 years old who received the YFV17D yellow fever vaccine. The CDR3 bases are TGCGCCAGCAGCCAAGACGGGGCGACCCAGTACTTC. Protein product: CASSQDGATQYF.